This T cell receptor (beta chain) originates from a study of T cell repertoires in cytomegalovirus infection. Study-level background: In public TCR beta signatures, there were indications of both CMV infection and matching HLA type.

TCRdb used MiXCR to reprocess the reads, holding one entry per CDR3 protein. The sample shows some 600,000 distinct CDR3 sequences, 20% to 25% of them seen only once. A remark on this clonotype: The antigen remains unidentified.

Study-wide results and caveats: HLA-C-restricted TCR beta clonotypes specific for CMV led the ex vivo response. Using cumulative public TCR beta family frequency, the authors identified those who carried CMV together with the relevant HLA.

This CDR3 contains 12 residues. Germline CDR1 and CDR2: SQVTM and ANQGSEA. V dropped 3 bases and J dropped 4 bases, with 8 bases sitting between them. This TCR derives from a human donor in good health (CMV status not recorded). Some clones in this sample may be carry-over from other donors' samples. This sequence joins TRBV29-1 and TRBJ2-3; D possibly corresponds to TRBD1 (6 bases). Specimen: CD8+ T cells from PBMCs. CDR3 DNA: TGCAGCGTTGACGAGGGGGCAGATACGCAGTATTTT. Translating it yields CSVDEGADTQYF.